Described below is a single T cell receptor (beta chain) sequence and its context. Its target is unknown. The data belong to a study of blood T cells in healthy people across ages. Study outcomes and limitations: It was held that the diversity estimates obtained from one million T cells were underestimates. Fewer expanded clones and more diversity marked long-lived versus aged donors.

For every donor, a draw yielded roughly 10 milliliters of peripheral blood. The amount of total RNA extracted per sample was at least 5 micrograms. Germline V CDR1 and CDR2: MGHRA, YSYEKL. The CDR3 is made up of 15 amino acids. A second 7 to 11 cycle PCR used barcoded and J-beta primers. Each CDR3 protein gets one entry after TCRdb re-called the 5' RACE reads with MiXCR. In the table there are over 1,500,000 distinct CDR3 sequences, 40% to 55% of which are singletons. The chain employs TRBV4-1 and TRBJ2-5; TRBD2 is a possible D gene (5 bases). The J call may not be correct, given that the DNA end is closer to TRBJ2-7. What was sequenced was blood. This receptor was taken from a woman aged 40 to 49 in good health. The CDR3 nucleotides read TGCGCCAGCAGCCAAGAGCGGGTGATGGGCGACGAGCAGTACTTC. It yields the protein CASSQERVMGDEQYF.